These T cell receptor beta chains were read from a single sample in a study of blood T cells in healthy people across ages. TCRdb analysed the 5' RACE reads with MiXCR anew, one entry per CDR3 protein. This table has around 1,900,000 distinct CDR3 sequences, about 39% appearing once. The specimen was blood. The source of these receptors is a human donor in good health. Both conserved end residues are trimmed from each CDR3. The order of the fields is V gene, CDR3 length, clone size, J gene, CDR3 protein. Size is omitted from some rows. Given values are once, few, many or a class for expanded clones.

TRBV7-2,13,.,TRBJ2-7,ASSLGQGTGHEQY
TRBV29-1,12,.,TRBJ2-2,SVGRDTNTGELF
TRBV12-3/TRBV12-4,11,few,TRBJ2-1,ASRGDPYNEQF
TRBV2,13,.,TRBJ1-2,ASNFLRTESYGYT
TRBV20-1,16,few,TRBJ2-4,SARGGLSRGVAKNIQY
TRBV27,9,.,TRBJ1-2,AIRGSYGYT
TRBV5-1,13,.,TRBJ1-2,ASSLAGISKDGYT
TRBV24-1,11,.,TRBJ1-1,ATSARAGTEAF
TRBV18,13,.,TRBJ1-4,ASSPYRELNEKLF
TRBV29-1,12,few,TRBJ1-2,SVEVEGLVYGYT
TRBV27,11,.,TRBJ1-6,ASSLWLESPLH
TRBV7-9,13,.,TRBJ1-2,ASSLTTGGLDGYT
TRBV3-1,10,.,TRBJ2-3,ASRPTAGAQY
TRBV29-1,11,once,TRBJ1-1,SVAENRNTEAF
TRBV20-1,12,many,TRBJ1-5,SARASDSNQPQH
TRBV12-3/TRBV12-4,13,few,TRBJ1-5,ASTQGTVSNQPQH
TRBV12-3/TRBV12-4,14,.,TRBJ2-5,ASQSSPGTSEVTQY
TRBV7-2,13,few,TRBJ1-1,ASSYYRAEDTEAF
TRBV7-8,14,.,TRBJ2-3,ASSLALRLVADTQY
TRBV4-3,14,.,TRBJ1-1,ASSQDRGQPNTEAF
TRBV12-5,13,few,TRBJ2-1,ASGLEANSYNEQF
TRBV5-5,10,few,TRBJ2-5,ASSDLAETQY
TRBV12-3/TRBV12-4,13,few,TRBJ2-5,ASSPPGLAGETQY
TRBV7-2,11,.,TRBJ2-1,ASSLGPRREQF
TRBV7-9,12,few,TRBJ1-1,ASSRDRGRAEAF
TRBV5-1,13,.,TRBJ2-5,ASSSTTGQRETQY
TRBV2,11,.,TRBJ1-1,ASLFTGNTEAF
TRBV27,10,.,TRBJ1-2,ASSRLTGGYT
TRBV4-1,13,few,TRBJ2-5,ASSLPSTSQETQY
TRBV10-3,13,.,TRBJ2-4,AISEVASGVKEQY
TRBV29-1,13,.,TRBJ2-3,SVDGAGGNTDTQY
TRBV7-3,13,.,TRBJ2-1,ASSPSRGAYNEQF
TRBV4-3,13,many,TRBJ2-1,ASSQAPWQGNEQF
TRBV12-3/TRBV12-4,12,.,TRBJ2-5,ASSPRLAEETQY
TRBV7-2,13,few,TRBJ1-2,ASSPTYRGNYGYT
TRBV6-2/TRBV6-3,9,.,TRBJ1-2,ASRFRYGYT